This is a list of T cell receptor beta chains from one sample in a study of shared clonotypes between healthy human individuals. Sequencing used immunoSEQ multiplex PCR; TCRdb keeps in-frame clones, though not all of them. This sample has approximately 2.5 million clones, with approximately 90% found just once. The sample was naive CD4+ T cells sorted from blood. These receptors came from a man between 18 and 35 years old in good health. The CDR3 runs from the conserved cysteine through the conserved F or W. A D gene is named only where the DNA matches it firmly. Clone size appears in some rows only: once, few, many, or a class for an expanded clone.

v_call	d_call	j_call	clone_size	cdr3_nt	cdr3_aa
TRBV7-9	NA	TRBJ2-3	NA	TGTGCCAGCAGCCCGAGCTCTTCCACAGATACGCAGTATTTT	CASSPSSSTDTQYF
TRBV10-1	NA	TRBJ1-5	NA	TGCGCCAGCAGTAACGGACCTTATCAGCCCCAGCATTTT	CASSNGPYQPQHF
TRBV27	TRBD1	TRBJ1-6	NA	TGTGCCGGGATTGGACAGGGAAATTCACCCCTCCACTTT	CAGIGQGNSPLHF
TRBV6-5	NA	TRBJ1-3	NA	TGTGCCAGCAAGCGGGGGAAGGAAGCTGGAAACACCATATATTTT	CASKRGKEAGNTIYF
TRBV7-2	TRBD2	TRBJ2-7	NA	TGTGCCAGCAGCTCCCTAGCGGCGAACGGGAACTACGAGCAGTACTTC	CASSSLAANGNYEQYF
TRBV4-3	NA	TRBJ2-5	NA	TGCGCCAGCAGCCAAGATAATCTAGAGACCCAGTACTTC	CASSQDNLETQYF
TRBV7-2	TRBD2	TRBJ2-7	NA	TGTGCCAGCAGCTTAGGCCCCGGGGCGGGGACTAGTGGGCAGTACTTC	CASSLGPGAGTSGQYF
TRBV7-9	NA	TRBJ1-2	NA	TGTGCCAGCAGCACCTTGGACAGCGACTATGGCTACACCTTC	CASSTLDSDYGYTF
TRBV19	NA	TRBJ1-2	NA	TGTGCCAGTAGTATGCAGCCTTCCTATGGCTACACCTTC	CASSMQPSYGYTF
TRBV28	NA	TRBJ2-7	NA	TGTGCCAGCAGACAGGCCTACGAGCAGTACTTC	CASRQAYEQYF
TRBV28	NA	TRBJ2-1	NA	TGTGCCAGCAAGGGGGTTCTGGCATTCAATGAGCAGTTCTTC	CASKGVLAFNEQFF
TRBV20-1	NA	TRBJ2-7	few	TGCAGTGCTACCTCAGGGAAAGAGCAGTACTTC	CSATSGKEQYF
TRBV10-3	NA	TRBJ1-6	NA	TGTGCCATTGCGGAGGCCATCTATAATTCACCCCTCCACTTT	CAIAEAIYNSPLHF
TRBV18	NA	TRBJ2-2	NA	TGTGCCAGCTCCCTCGAAACCGGGGAGCTGTTTTTT	CASSLETGELFF
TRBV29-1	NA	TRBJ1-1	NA	TGCAGCGTTGATCGGGGTTCCACTGAAGCTTTCTTT	CSVDRGSTEAFF
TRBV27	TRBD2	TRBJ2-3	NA	TGTGCCAGCAGTTTATACGCTAGCGGGGCTTTCACAGATACGCAGTATTTT	CASSLYASGAFTDTQYF
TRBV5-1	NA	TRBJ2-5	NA	TGCGCCAGCAGCCCGACGGGGCAAGAGACCCAGTACTTC	CASSPTGQETQYF
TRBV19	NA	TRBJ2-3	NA	TGTGCCAGTATGTTGACTAGTAGCACAGATACGCAGTATTTT	CASMLTSSTDTQYF
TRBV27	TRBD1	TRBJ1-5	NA	TGTGCCAGCAGATCTAGACCTCCGGGACAGGAGAAATATAGCAATCAGCCCCAGCATTTT	CASRSRPPGQEKYSNQPQHF
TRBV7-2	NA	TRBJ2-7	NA	TGTGCCAGCAGCTTCGGGGGATCCTCCTACGAGCAGTACTTC	CASSFGGSSYEQYF
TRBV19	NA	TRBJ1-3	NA	TGTGCCAGTAACCTGCAGGGTACCTCTGGAAACACCATATATTTT	CASNLQGTSGNTIYF
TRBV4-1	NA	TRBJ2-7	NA	TGCGCCAGCAGCCAATCTTATCGGCCCTACGAGCAGTACTTC	CASSQSYRPYEQYF
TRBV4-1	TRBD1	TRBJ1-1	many	TGCGCCAGCAGCCGACAGGGGGACACTGAAGCTTTCTTT	CASSRQGDTEAFF
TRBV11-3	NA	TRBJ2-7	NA	TGTGCCAGCAGCCGGGGTGGGTCCCAGGACTACGAGCAGTACTTC	CASSRGGSQDYEQYF
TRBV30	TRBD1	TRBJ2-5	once	TGTGCCTGGGGACAGGGGACCCAAGAGACCCAGTACTTC	CAWGQGTQETQYF
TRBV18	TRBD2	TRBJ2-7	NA	TGTGCCAGCCGTGAAGCGGGAGAGGCCTACGAGCAGTACTTC	CASREAGEAYEQYF
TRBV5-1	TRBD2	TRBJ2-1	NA	TGCGCCAGCAGCTTGGCCAAACTAGCGGGGGCAGCCGATGAGCAGTTCTTC	CASSLAKLAGAADEQFF
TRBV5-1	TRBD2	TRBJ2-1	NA	TGCGCCAGCAGCTTTACGACTAGCGGGAAGGGCAATGAGCAGTTCTTC	CASSFTTSGKGNEQFF
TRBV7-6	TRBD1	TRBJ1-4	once	TGTGCCAGCTCTCGCACAGGGGGTAATGAAAAACTGTTTTTT	CASSRTGGNEKLFF
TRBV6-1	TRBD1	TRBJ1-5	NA	TGTGCCAGCAGTGGTCACAGGGGCGGCAATCAGCCCCAGCATTTT	CASSGHRGGNQPQHF
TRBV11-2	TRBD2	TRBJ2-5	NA	TGTGCCAGCAGCTTAGTTTCGCTAGCGGGATCACAAGAGACCCAGTACTTC	CASSLVSLAGSQETQYF
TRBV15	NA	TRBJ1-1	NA	TGTGCCACCAGCAGATTCTTAAGGCTGAACACTGAAGCTTTCTTT	CATSRFLRLNTEAFF
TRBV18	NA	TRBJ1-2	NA	TGTGCCAGCTCGCGTCAGGAGGGGGATGGCTACACCTTC	CASSRQEGDGYTF
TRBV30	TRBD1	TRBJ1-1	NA	TGTGCCTGGAGCCTTAGGACAGGAGAAGCTTTCTTT	CAWSLRTGEAFF
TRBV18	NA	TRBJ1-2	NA	TGTGCCAGCTCACCAGTTGACGATGTCAGCTATGGCTACACCTTC	CASSPVDDVSYGYTF
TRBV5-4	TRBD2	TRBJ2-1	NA	TGTGCCAGCAGCCTCCCGGGTGGGGGGGGTTACAATGAGCAGTTCTTC	CASSLPGGGGYNEQFF